The rows below give T cell receptor beta chains drawn from one sample of a study of cytotoxic CD8 clonotypes in ibrutinib-treated CLL. Sequencing was performed with immunoSEQ multiplex PCR; in TCRdb, only in-frame clones are kept and a portion is missing. The repertoire holds roughly 250,000 clones, with 70% as singletons. The sample consisted of PBMCs, taken after 24 months of ibrutinib treatment. All receptors derive from a human donor with chronic lymphocytic leukemia. The CDR3 runs from the conserved cysteine through the conserved F or W. D genes are given only for firm matches. Part of the rows lack a size; the others show once, few, many or a class for expanded clones.

>NA|12|NA|TRBV7-9|TRBJ1-1
CASSQTRLEAFF
TGTGCCAGCAGCCAAACCAGGCTTGAAGCTTTCTTT
>NA|11|NA|TRBV28|TRBJ2-1
CATEGLDEQFF
TGTGCCACCGAAGGACTCGATGAGCAGTTCTTC
>NA|13|NA|TRBV30|TRBJ1-5
CAWGSGDEQPQHF
TGTGCCTGGGGGTCAGGGGATGAGCAGCCCCAGCATTTT
>NA|15|NA|TRBV12-2|TRBJ2-5
CASRFPGLPQETQYF
TGTGCAAGTCGCTTCCCTGGACTGCCACAAGAGACCCAGTACTTC
>NA|15|TRBD2|TRBV29-1|TRBJ2-1
CSVVGPEGLARGQFF
TGCAGCGTTGTCGGCCCCGAGGGACTAGCCAGGGGTCAGTTCTTC
>NA|18|TRBD1|TRBV5-1|TRBJ2-3
CASSFFSPDRGYTDTQYF
TGCGCCAGCAGCTTTTTTTCTCCGGACAGGGGGTATACAGATACGCAGTATTTT
>NA|15|TRBD2|TRBV7-2|TRBJ2-7
CASSPWGSGGDEQYF
TGTGCCAGCAGCCCCTGGGGTAGCGGGGGCGACGAGCAGTACTTC
>many|14|NA|TRBV28|TRBJ1-5
CASSLGVGDQPQHF
TGTGCCAGCAGCCTCGGGGTGGGCGATCAGCCCCAGCATTTT
>NA|13|NA|TRBV5-1|TRBJ1-1
CASSLREDTEAFF
TGCGCCAGCAGCTTGCGGGAGGACACTGAAGCTTTCTTT
>NA|14|NA|TRBV5-1|TRBJ2-1
CASSLGQSYNEQFF
TGCGCCAGCAGCTTGGGGCAGTCCTACAATGAGCAGTTCTTC
>few|12|TRBD1|TRBV7-8|TRBJ1-2
CASSILTGGYTF
TGTGCCAGCAGCATCCTGACAGGGGGCTACACCTTC
>NA|15|NA|TRBV6-5|TRBJ1-1
CASSYNGGVNTEAFF
TGTGCCAGCAGTTACAATGGGGGCGTGAACACTGAAGCTTTCTTT
>NA|14|NA|TRBV11-2|TRBJ2-3
CASSLGLHTDTQYF
TGTGCCAGCAGCTTAGGACTGCACACAGATACGCAGTATTTT
>NA|14|TRBD2|TRBV19|TRBJ2-3
CASRRTSGSDTQYF
TGTGCCAGTAGAAGGACTAGCGGGAGTGATACGCAGTATTTT
>NA|15|TRBD1|TRBV9|TRBJ2-7
CASSVAGDRDYEQYF
TGTGCCAGCAGCGTAGCTGGGGACAGGGACTACGAGCAGTACTTC
>NA|15|NA|TRBV6-6|TRBJ2-2
CASSPTGLNTGELFF
TGTGCCAGCAGTCCCACAGGGCTTAACACCGGGGAGCTGTTTTTT
>NA|14|NA|TRBV11-2|TRBJ2-5
CASSLGSVQETQYF
TGTGCCAGCAGCTTGGGCAGCGTACAAGAGACCCAGTACTTC
>few|15|TRBD2|TRBV27|TRBJ2-2
CASSRGLAGSGELFF
TGTGCCAGCAGTAGAGGACTAGCGGGGTCCGGGGAGCTGTTTTTT
>NA|14|TRBD1|TRBV6-5|TRBJ2-1
CASTTGTGVGEQFF
TGTGCCAGCACCACGGGGACAGGGGTAGGAGAGCAGTTCTTC
>NA|16|TRBD1|TRBV18|TRBJ2-7
CASSPGGAGGVDEQYF
TGTGCCAGCTCACCGGGCGGAGCAGGGGGCGTCGACGAGCAGTACTTC
>few|17|TRBD2|TRBV4-1|TRBJ2-1
CASSQDHTSGSRNEQFF
TGCGCCAGCAGCCAAGATCACACTAGCGGGAGTAGGAATGAGCAGTTCTTC
>few|15|NA|TRBV4-3|TRBJ2-3
CASSQERTSTDTQYF
TGCGCCAGCAGCCAAGAACGCACTAGCACAGATACGCAGTATTTT
>NA|15|TRBD2|TRBV6-5|TRBJ2-7
CASSYRGLGGSEQYF
TGTGCCAGCAGTTATAGGGGACTAGGGGGATCCGAGCAGTACTTC
>NA|16|TRBD1|TRBV28|TRBJ2-1
CASSPLGRGLENEQFF
TGTGCCAGCAGTCCCCTGGGCAGGGGGTTGGAGAATGAGCAGTTCTTC
>NA|12|NA|TRBV28|TRBJ2-1
CASSFWVNEQFF
TGTGCCAGCAGTTTTTGGGTCAATGAGCAGTTCTTC
>NA|11|NA|TRBV6-1|TRBJ1-4
CASSSGEVLFF
TGTGCCAGCAGTTCAGGAGAAGTTCTGTTTTTT
>NA|14|NA|TRBV27|TRBJ1-6
CASSMGGGNSPLHF
TGTGCCAGCAGCATGGGGGGTGGCAATTCACCCCTCCACTTT